The clone carrying this T cell receptor beta chain has only a few counts. Antigen: not known. Each CDR3 protein gets one entry after TCRdb re-called the 5' RACE reads with MiXCR. Of 310,000 or so distinct CDR3 sequences listed, around 9.7% are singletons. These data belong to a study of identical twins. General study points: Weaker excess sharing between twins was seen in beta out-of-frame sequences. Findings came from cross-sectional statistics, without long-term follow-up of donors. The abundant beta clonotypes from cord blood had fewer insertions, and memory repertoires had none of this.

The germline CDR1 and CDR2 sequences are SGHRS and YFSETQ. The V end lost 3 bases, the J end lost 12 bases, and 12 bases lay between the germline ends. The CDR3 has 12 residues. This sample was shared with a second study, whose subject was yellow fever vaccine responses in identical twins.

This receptor was obtained from a woman aged 18-29 years in good health. The V call is TRBV5-1, the J call TRBJ1-4; tentative D call: TRBD1 (6 bases). The sequencing sample was made of CD8+ T cells sorted from blood. CDR3 sequence (DNA): TGCGCCAGCAGCTCACAGGGTGCGGAACTGTTTTTT. Encoded protein: CASSSQGAELFF.